Here is one T cell receptor (beta chain) with its context. Only in-frame clones appear in the TCRdb table, and some are missing; sequencing was by immunoSEQ multiplex PCR. The table includes about 50,000 clones, 89% detected once. Germline values: CDR1 LNHDA, CDR2 SQIVND (reference sequence). CDR3 length: 13 residues. Trimming pared 3 bases from V and 2 bases from J, leaving 4 bases between. These data are taken from a study of memory CD8 T cells in hepatitis C reinfection. At the level of the study: Reinfection meant HCV RNA positivity after two negatives ≥60 days apart.

Specified time point: late/post reinfection, 12 to 24 weeks after detection. Sorted cells were sequenced directly ex vivo without any in vitro expansion. At all three reinfection time points, viable CD3+ CD8+ CD45RO- cells from a couple of donors served as controls. This chain links TRBV19 with TRBJ2-2; no reliable D call. Sequencing input: naive CD8+ T cells sorted from blood. This clonotype was sampled from a man in his late teens or twenties with hepatitis C virus infection. CDR3 residues: CASSIVNTGELFF. The CDR3 DNA is TGTGCCAGTAGTATCGTCAACACCGGGGAGCTGTTTTTT.